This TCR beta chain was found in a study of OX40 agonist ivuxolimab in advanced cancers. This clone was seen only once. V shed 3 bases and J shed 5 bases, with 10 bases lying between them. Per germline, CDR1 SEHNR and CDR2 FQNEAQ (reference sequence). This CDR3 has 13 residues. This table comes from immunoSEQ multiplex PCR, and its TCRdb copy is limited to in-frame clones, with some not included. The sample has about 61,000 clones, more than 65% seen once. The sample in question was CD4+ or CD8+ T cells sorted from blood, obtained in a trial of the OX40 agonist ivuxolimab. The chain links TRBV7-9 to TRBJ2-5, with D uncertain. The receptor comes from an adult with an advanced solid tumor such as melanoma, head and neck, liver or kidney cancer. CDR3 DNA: TGTGCCAGCAGCTTTCCGGTAGGGGAGACCCAGTACTTC. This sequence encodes CASSFPVGETQYF.